These 29 T cell receptor beta chains originate from one sample sequenced in a study of blood T cell repertoires in COVID-19 (dated by TCRdb to 2020 to 2021). The library was made by the immunoSEQ multiplex PCR assay. The table comes from immuneACCESS by way of TCRdb, which keeps in-frame sequences with V and J called. Part of the clones is missing from these tables; in studies checked, under half for an unresolved V gene and the rest for unknown reasons. The sample profile shows approximately 210,000 clones; 80% to 90% of them were found once. The ten largest clones represent about 20% of the sample. The source material was peripheral blood. These TCRs come from a man aged 30-40 years with active or convalescent COVID-19.

The V gene is TRBV19, the J gene TRBJ2-3, with 12 bases matching TRBD2. The CDR3 has 13 residues. The junction had 4 bases not matched to a gene; V was cut back by 10 bases and J by 5 bases. Germline V gene data show CDR1 as LNHDA and CDR2 as SQIVND (reference sequence). The chain's CDR3 is CATSGRALDTQYF. CDR3 DNA: TGTGCCACTAGCGGGAGGGCCCTAGATACGCAGTATTTT.

The rearrangement joins TRBV28 to TRBJ2-3; 8 positions agree with TRBD1. Trimming removed 1 base from V and 4 bases from J; junction bases left unmatched: 7. Per the germline V gene, CDR1 is MDHEN and CDR2 is SYDVKM. This CDR3 contains 16 residues. CDR3 sequence reads: CASSLSGRGHADTQYF. The CDR3 nucleotides are TGTGCCAGCAGTTTATCCGGCAGGGGGCACGCAGATACGCAGTATTTT. The full variable domain, with the rest looked up from reference TRBV28 and TRBJ2-3, is DVKVTQSSRYLVKRTGEKVFLECVQDMDHENMFWYRQDPGLGLRLIYFSYDVKMKEKGDIPEGYSVSREKKERFSLILESASTNQTSMYLCASSLSGRGHADTQYFGPGTRLTVL.

The gene calls are TRBV6-2 or TRBV6-3 and TRBJ2-5, with D tentatively TRBD2 (6 bases). CDR3 length equals 15 residues. Trimming stripped 0 bases from V and 1 base from J, with 9 bases between. Germline V gives CDR1 MNHEY, CDR2 SVGEGT. The CDR3 nucleotides are TGTGCCAGCAGTTACTCTGCGGGGCTCCAAGAGACCCAGTACTTC. This gives the protein CASSYSAGLQETQYF.

This clone appeared once. The V call is TRBV4-1, the J call TRBJ1-6; D not certain. From germline, CDR1 is MGHRA and CDR2 YSYEKL. This CDR3 has 16 amino acids. V lost 4 bases to trimming and J lost 0 bases, with 10 bases between them. The CDR3 bases are TGCGCCAGCAGCCGTGCGGCCAGCTCCTATAATTCACCCCTCCACTTT. Translated, it gives CASSRAASSYNSPLHF.

This clone was seen only once. The chain is built from TRBV10-3 and TRBJ1-5; 9 bases agree with TRBD1. Germline V gene lookup returns CDR1 ENHRY and CDR2 SYGVKD. Losses at the gene ends were 4 bases for V and 0 bases for J; bases not matched to a gene: 4. The CDR3 sequence is 16 residues long. The CDR3 DNA reads TGTGCCATCAGTGTGGGACAGGGCAATAGCAATCAGCCCCAGCATTTT. Translated, it gives CAISVGQGNSNQPQHF.

The CDR3 reads CASSLSTGNTEAFF. In DNA form, the CDR3 reads TGTGCCAGCTCACTATCGACAGGGAACACTGAAGCTTTCTTT. V usage is TRBV18 and J usage is TRBJ1-1, with D perhaps matching TRBD1 (6 bases). The V gene's germline CDR1 is KGHSH and CDR2 LQKENI. The CDR3 is 14 amino acids. Trimming shortened V by 4 bases and J by 1 base, and 10 bases separated the two germline ends.

The chain carries TRBV7-3 and TRBJ2-3; TRBD2 aligns across 10 bases. This CDR3 is 14 amino acids long. Germline V CDR1 and CDR2: SGHTA, FQGTGA. The ends lost 5 bases at V and 1 base at J; junction bases unmatched: 0. CDR3 DNA: TGTGCCAGCAGCCTAGCGGGGGGCACAGATACGCAGTATTTT. Translating gives CASSLAGGTDTQYF.

The chain couples TRBV5-6 to TRBJ2-3; a weak D match, TRBD2 (6 bases). The ends were cut back, 0 bases at V and 8 bases at J, with 16 bases in the middle. The germline V gene has CDR1 SGHDT and CDR2 YYEEEE. This CDR3 is built from 15 residues. The CDR3 DNA reads TGTGCCAGCAGCTTGGTGGGGCTAGCCGGGGGTACGCAGTATTTT. It encodes CASSLVGLAGGTQYF.

The chain uses TRBV7-2 and TRBJ2-5, with 7 bases fitting TRBD1. Per germline, CDR1 SGHTA and CDR2 FQGNSA. Germline trimming cut 5 bases from V and 5 bases from J; bases unmatched to any gene: 5. The CDR3 contains 13 residues. The CDR3 here is CASSGRGRETQYF. DNA of the CDR3: TGTGCCAGCAGCGGAAGGGGGCGGGAGACCCAGTACTTC.

The gene calls are TRBV27 and TRBJ1-5; D gene unclear. This CDR3 region has 13 residues. V gave up 6 bases and J gave up 13 bases, with 19 bases separating them. Germline CDR1 is MNHEY and CDR2 is SMNVEV (reference sequence). The CDR3 coding sequence is TGTGCCAGCAGCCTATCCCCGGGAACCCCACAGCATTTT. This encodes CASSLSPGTPQHF.

This rearrangement joins TRBV3-1 (or the pseudogene TRBV3-2) to TRBJ2-7; maybe TRBD2 (6 bases). Trimming pared 4 bases from V and 1 base from J, leaving 26 bases between. From germline, CDR1 is LGHDT and CDR2 YNNKEL (reference sequence). This CDR3 has 19 residues. The CDR3 DNA sequence: TGTGCCAGCAGCCGGGACCAACGGGCCCGGGACTCAAGGTCCTACGAGCAGTACTTC. Residues: CASSRDQRARDSRSYEQYF.

The V call is TRBV11-2, the J call TRBJ2-3; possible D gene TRBD2, 6 bases. The V gene's germline CDR1 is SGHAT and CDR2 FQNNGV. The CDR3 spans 14 residues. The V end lost 2 bases, the J end lost 3 bases, and 9 bases lay between the germline ends. In DNA, the CDR3 is TGTGCCAGCAGCTTACAGGGAGGTACAGATACGCAGTATTTT. Translation: CASSLQGGTDTQYF.

The J gene is TRBJ2-2, the V gene TRBV3-1 (or the pseudogene TRBV3-2); the D is unclear. V lost 8 bases and J lost 6, with 7 bases in between. The germline gives CDR1 LGHDT, CDR2 YNNKEL (reference sequence). The length of the CDR3 is 11 residues. CDR3 residues: CASGGPGELFF. The DNA of the CDR3 is TGTGCCAGCGGTGGGCCCGGGGAGCTGTTTTTT.

V and J are TRBV6-5 and TRBJ1-1; 8 bases map to TRBD1. V lost 8 bases to trimming and J lost 0 bases; unmatched junction nucleotides: 8. Germline CDR1 MNHEY, CDR2 SVGAGI. The CDR3 contains 15 residues. The CDR3 spells CASRQGRTLNTEAFF. The CDR3 DNA is TGTGCCAGCCGACAGGGGAGGACCCTGAACACTGAAGCTTTCTTT.

The gene calls are TRBV19 and TRBJ2-4; TRBD1 might be the D (5 bases). Trimming took off 3 bases at V and 8 bases at J, with 11 bases between the two ends. The CDR3 contains 13 residues. Germline loops: CDR1 LNHDA, CDR2 SQIVND (reference sequence). This CDR3 is CASSMGRDDIQYF. CDR3 DNA sequence: TGTGCCAGTAGTATGGGGCGAGATGACATTCAGTACTTC.

Of note for this clone: Additional DNA sequences in this sample encode the identical CDR3. The rearrangement links TRBV7-6 to TRBJ1-3, with TRBD1 identical over 9 bases. Germline lookup yields CDR1 SGHVS and CDR2 FNYEAQ. CDR3 size: 15 residues. J lost 4 bases, V lost 3 bases, and 4 bases had no gene match. The CDR3 loop is CASSLGQGWGNTIYF. DNA of the CDR3: TGTGCCAGCAGCTTGGGACAGGGATGGGGAAACACCATATATTTT.

This chain joins TRBV11-2 and TRBJ1-1; D is unclear. Germline assignment: CDR1 SGHAT and CDR2 FQNNGV. The CDR3 is 13 amino acids. Trimming left V 5 bases short and J 2 bases short, with 9 bases between. In DNA form, the CDR3 reads TGTGCCAGCAGCCCGCGTAGTAACACTGAAGCTTTCTTT. Translating it yields CASSPRSNTEAFF.

CDR3 nucleotides: TGTGCCAGCAGTTCCCAGCGGGGGGGCACAGATACGCAGTATTTT. Residues: CASSSQRGGTDTQYF. The chain employs TRBV7-8 and TRBJ2-3, with TRBD2 identical over 9 bases. The germline V gene has CDR1 SGHVS and CDR2 FQNEAQ. After removal of 6 bases from V and 1 base from J, the junction contained 5 bases not matched to a gene. The CDR3 consists of 15 residues.

The rearrangement uses TRBV19 and TRBJ1-5; possible D gene TRBD1, 6 bases. The CDR3 has 14 residues. Trimming shortened V by 5 bases and J by 2 bases, and 10 bases separated the two germline ends. Germline-derived CDR1 and CDR2 are LNHDA and SQIVND (reference sequence). The CDR3 reads CASSAGGRNQPQHF. The CDR3 bases are TGTGCCAGTAGTGCGGGGGGGCGCAATCAGCCCCAGCATTTT.

The gene calls are TRBV9 and TRBJ2-1, with 11 bases aligning to TRBD2. The trim removed 0 bases at V and 4 bases at J, leaving 6 bases unmatched. The CDR3 consists of 17 residues. Germline V CDR1 and CDR2: SGDLS, YYNGEE. The CDR3 DNA sequence: TGTGCCAGCAGCGTAGATAGCGGGGGGGCTCTATACAATGAGCAGTTCTTC. Amino acids: CASSVDSGGALYNEQFF.

The CDR3 DNA sequence: TGTGCCAGCAGCTACTGGACAGCTCTCTACTCTGGAAACACCATATATTTT. It translates to CASSYWTALYSGNTIYF. V gene TRBV7-9 combines with J gene TRBJ1-3; D is perhaps TRBD1 (6 bases). Between the trimmed V and J ends, which lost 4 bases and 0 bases, there was a span of 16 bases. CDR1 SEHNR and CDR2 FQNEAQ come from the germline V gene (reference sequence). The CDR3 totals 17 residues.

V gene TRBV28 combines with J gene TRBJ2-6; 10 nucleotides line up with TRBD1. The CDR3 contains 19 residues. Germline CDR1 MDHEN, CDR2 SYDVKM. V shed 4 bases, J shed 3 bases, and the junction held 12 bases outside the gene matches. The CDR3 DNA reads TGTGCCAGCAGTTCTCCAATGACAGGGGGCGTATTTGGGGCCAACGTCCTGACTTTC. Its protein product is CASSSPMTGGVFGANVLTF. Filled out from reference TRBV28 and TRBJ2-6, the complete variable domain reads DVKVTQSSRYLVKRTGEKVFLECVQDMDHENMFWYRQDPGLGLRLIYFSYDVKMKEKGDIPEGYSVSREKKERFSLILESASTNQTSMYLCASSSPMTGGVFGANVLTFGAGSRLTVL.

The chain links TRBV5-1 to TRBJ1-4; D may be TRBD1 (6 bases). CDR3 length: 13 residues. Germline V gene data show CDR1 as SGHRS and CDR2 as YFSETQ. V lost 4 bases and J lost 10, with 14 bases in between. CDR3 nucleotides: TGCGCCAGCAGCCCGCCGGACAGACCAAAACTGTTTTTT. Its translation is CASSPPDRPKLFF.

The chain uses TRBV15 and TRBJ2-3; the D is unclear. The germline V gene has CDR1 LNHNV and CDR2 YYDKDF (reference sequence). This CDR3 has 16 residues. The germline V and J ends were trimmed by 1 base and 0 bases, with 11 bases remaining between them. The CDR3 loop is CATSRAMSASTDTQYF. The CDR3 coding sequence is TGTGCCACCAGCAGAGCCATGAGCGCCAGCACAGATACGCAGTATTTT.

The V call is TRBV30, the J call TRBJ2-3; 15 nucleotides align to TRBD2. The CDR3 has 15 residues. The V gene end was trimmed by 1 base and the J gene end by 5 bases; junction bases not matched to a gene: 1. Germline V gene lookup returns CDR1 GTSNPN and CDR2 SVGIG (reference sequence). CDR3 nucleotides: TGTGCCTGGAGTGAGGGACTAGCGGGGGGAGATACGCAGTATTTT. It encodes CAWSEGLAGGDTQYF.

The rearrangement uses TRBV6-5 and TRBJ1-2; the match to TRBD1 covers 7 bases. Germline V gene data show CDR1 as MNHEY and CDR2 as SVGAGI. With 2 bases clipped from V and 3 bases from J, the junction kept 6 bases outside the gene matches. This CDR3 has 15 residues. CDR3 in DNA: TGTGCCAGCAGTTACACACTTCAGGGGGACTATGGCTACACCTTC. Protein product: CASSYTLQGDYGYTF.

V gene TRBV5-5 combines with J gene TRBJ1-2; D is possibly TRBD1 (6 bases). The V gene lost 2 bases and the J gene lost 8 bases, with 10 bases spanning the gap. Germline values: CDR1 SGHKS, CDR2 YYEKEE (reference sequence). The CDR3 has 12 residues. The CDR3 nucleotides read TGTGCCAGCAGCTTTCGGGACATCGGCTACACCTTC. Protein product: CASSFRDIGYTF.

The chain links TRBV25-1 to TRBJ1-1; tentatively, D is TRBD1 (6 bases). This CDR3 is built from 13 residues. In germline, CDR1 is MGHDK, CDR2 SYGVNS. V lost 1 base and J lost 9, with 12 bases in between. CDR3 amino acids: CASSESGTLKAFF. The CDR3 DNA reads as TGTGCCAGCAGTGAATCCGGGACATTGAAAGCTTTCTTT.

V and J are TRBV6-2 or TRBV6-3 and TRBJ2-5, with TRBD2 matching over 14 bases. The V segment lost 6 bases and the J segment 4 bases; nucleotides outside the gene matches: 4. This CDR3 has 15 residues. Germline CDR1 reads MNHEY; CDR2 reads SVGEGT. CDR3 loop: CASSQGLAGVETQYF. The CDR3 coding sequence is TGTGCCAGCAGCCAGGGACTAGCGGGAGTAGAGACCCAGTACTTC.